Listed here are 32 T cell receptor beta chains from one sample, sequenced in a study of siplizumab effects on memory and regulatory T cells. Generated by immunoSEQ multiplex PCR, the TCRdb table keeps only in-frame clones and is missing some. The table includes about 40,000 clones, about 89% detected once. Sequenced material: naive CD4+ T cells sorted from blood. These receptors originate from a human donor in good health.

V is TRBV7-2 and J is TRBJ2-6; the match to TRBD1 covers 7 bases. There are 15 residues in the CDR3. The J segment lost 2 bases and the V segment lost 5 bases, leaving 3 bases of the junction unmatched. The germline V gene has CDR1 SGHTA and CDR2 FQGNSA. The chain's CDR3 is CASSLTGAGANVLTF. DNA for the CDR3: TGTGCCAGCAGCCTTACAGGGGCTGGGGCCAACGTCCTGACTTTC.

V gene TRBV21-1 combines with J gene TRBJ1-1. TRBV21-1 is an annotated pseudogene. This CDR3 contains 13 residues. This CDR3 reads CASSKAGNTEAFF. CDR3 nucleotide sequence: TGTGCCAGCAGCAAAGCAGGGAACACTGAAGCTTTCTTT.

V is TRBV6-6 and J is TRBJ1-5, with 7 bases identical to TRBD1. The V gene end was trimmed by 6 bases and the J gene end by 2 bases; junction bases not matched to a gene: 7. The CDR3 has 15 residues. Germline CDR1 reads MNHNY; CDR2 reads SVGAGI (reference sequence). The CDR3: CASSLVGQGNQPQHF. CDR3 nucleotides: TGTGCCAGCAGCTTGGTTGGACAGGGCAATCAGCCCCAGCATTTT.

The chain carries TRBV7-8 and TRBJ1-1; D might be TRBD1 (5 bases). V lost 1 base and J lost 0, with 12 bases in between. Germline CDR1 reads SGHVS; CDR2 reads FQNEAQ. There are 16 residues in the CDR3. The CDR3 loop is CASSLEGVGVNTEAFF. The CDR3, as DNA: TGTGCCAGCAGCTTAGAAGGGGTGGGAGTGAACACTGAAGCTTTCTTT.

This clone was found a few times. V gene TRBV7-9 combines with J gene TRBJ2-7, with no clear D. Per the germline V gene, CDR1 is SEHNR and CDR2 is FQNEAQ (reference sequence). CDR3 length: 11 amino acids. V was cut by 7 bases and J by 5 bases, with 9 bases left in between. The CDR3 sequence: CASTQGDEQYF. The CDR3 nucleotides read TGTGCCAGCACTCAAGGCGACGAGCAGTACTTC.

The chain recombines TRBV15 with TRBJ2-5, with D unclear. CDR1 and CDR2 from the germline V gene are LNHNV and YYDKDF (reference sequence). The CDR3 is 12 amino acids. Trimming took 0 bases from V and 6 from J, leaving 5 bases between them. In nucleotides, the CDR3 is TGTGCCACCAGCAGAGATTGGAAGACCCAGTACTTC. It translates to CATSRDWKTQYF.

This chain uses TRBV6-4 with TRBJ1-1; unclear D gene. This CDR3 is built from 14 residues. Germline values: CDR1 MRHNA, CDR2 SNTAGT. V lost 3 bases and J 1 base, leaving 9 bases between the germline ends. CDR3 sequence: CASSEGGWNTEAFF. The CDR3 DNA reads TGTGCCAGCAGTGAAGGTGGGTGGAACACTGAAGCTTTCTTT.

The chain has TRBV19 and TRBJ2-5; tentative D call: TRBD2 (5 bases). The CDR3 runs 14 residues. Germline CDR1 LNHDA, CDR2 SQIVND (reference sequence). Deletions cut 6 bases from V and 1 base from J, with 12 bases between. The CDR3 DNA sequence: TGTGCCAGTAGCCTGCGAGGGTCCCAAGAGACCCAGTACTTC. Translated: CASSLRGSQETQYF.

This chain joins TRBV23-1 and TRBJ2-7; D unclear. Being an ORF, TRBV23-1 has a function that is uncertain. This CDR3 has 15 residues. V gave up 6 bases and J gave up 1 base, with 16 bases separating them. In nucleotides, the CDR3 is TGCGCCAGCAGCCGTTACCCGATCCGGTCCTACGAGCAGTACTTC. Protein product: CASSRYPIRSYEQYF.

The chain is built from TRBV7-9 and TRBJ1-1; D is unclear. CDR3 length equals 15 residues. Trimming cost V 0 bases and J 1 base, with 9 bases left between them. The germline CDR1 and CDR2 sequences are SEHNR and FQNEAQ (reference sequence). The CDR3 region is CASSLAHGPNTEAFF. CDR3 bases: TGTGCCAGCAGCTTAGCGCACGGCCCGAACACTGAAGCTTTCTTT.

The rearrangement joins TRBV15 to TRBJ2-3; 10 bases agree with TRBD1. CDR3 length: 13 amino acids. V trimming: 6 bases; J trimming: 8 bases; junction bases outside the gene matches: 5. From germline, CDR1 is LNHNV and CDR2 YYDKDF (reference sequence). CDR3 in amino acids: CATSLGDRGTQYF. The CDR3 DNA reads as TGTGCCACCAGTCTCGGGGACAGGGGTACGCAGTATTTT.

V gene TRBV11-1 combines with J gene TRBJ1-2; D call uncertain. CDR1 is SGHAT, CDR2 FQDESV, per germline (reference sequence). Trimming stripped 1 base from V and 4 bases from J, with 4 bases between. This CDR3 region has 12 residues. This CDR3 reads CASSLDTYGYTF. CDR3 nucleotides: TGTGCCAGCAGCTTAGACACCTATGGCTACACCTTC.

This clone was seen a few times. The J gene is TRBJ1-1, the V gene TRBV18; D gene uncertain. Per the germline V gene, CDR1 is KGHSH and CDR2 is LQKENI. V lost 2 bases to trimming and J lost 3 bases, with 7 bases between them. The CDR3 covers 13 residues. The CDR3 DNA is TGTGCCAGCTCACCATCCCAGGACACTGAAGCTTTCTTT. This encodes CASSPSQDTEAFF.

This rearrangement joins TRBV5-6 to TRBJ2-3; tentatively, D is TRBD2 (6 bases). There are 16 residues in the CDR3. Germline V gene data show CDR1 as SGHDT and CDR2 as YYEEEE. V lost 1 base to trimming and J lost 2 bases, with 14 bases between them. The CDR3 DNA follows: TGTGCCAGCAGCTTGCTGTTCGCGGGAAACACAGATACGCAGTATTTT. Its translation is CASSLLFAGNTDTQYF.

V is TRBV5-6 and J is TRBJ2-5; 8 bases agree with TRBD1. V dropped 4 bases and J dropped 5; count of bases not matched to a gene: 7. Germline CDR1 SGHDT, CDR2 YYEEEE. This CDR3 comprises 14 residues. CDR3 residues: CASSIRQGRETQYF. In DNA form, the CDR3 reads TGTGCCAGCAGCATCCGACAGGGGCGGGAGACCCAGTACTTC.

V usage is TRBV30 and J usage is TRBJ2-3, with 7 bases identical to TRBD2. The CDR3 has 16 amino acids. J gave up 6 bases and V 2 bases, and 14 bases lay outside the gene matches. Per germline, CDR1 GTSNPN and CDR2 SVGIG (reference sequence). The CDR3 spells CAWSHSGGGPIDTQYF. The CDR3 DNA is TGTGCCTGGAGTCATTCGGGGGGAGGGCCGATCGATACGCAGTATTTT.

The V and J genes are TRBV6-6 and TRBJ2-7; possible D gene TRBD2, 6 bases. This CDR3 contains 14 residues. CDR1 MNHNY and CDR2 SVGAGI come from the germline V gene (reference sequence). Trimming cost V 2 bases and J 4 bases, with 12 bases left between them. CDR3 nucleotides: TGTGCCAGCAGTTACGGGCGGGACGTTTACGAGCAGTACTTC. Protein product: CASSYGRDVYEQYF.

This chain uses TRBV29-1 with TRBJ1-3; no clear D gene. Trimming removed 4 bases from V and 7 bases from J, with 11 bases in between. Germline CDR1 is SQVTM and CDR2 is ANQGSEA. The CDR3 consists of 12 residues. CDR3 bases: TGCAGCGTTGCGAGGGTAGGGAACACCATATATTTT. It is translated as CSVARVGNTIYF.

The chain combines TRBV27 with TRBJ2-2; 8 bases fit TRBD1. Germline values: CDR1 MNHEY, CDR2 SMNVEV (reference sequence). V was pared by 6 bases and J by 4 bases, with 4 bases of the junction left unmatched. The length of the CDR3 is 14 residues. Here the CDR3 DNA reads TGTGCCAGCAGCCCGGACAGGGCCACCGGGGAGCTGTTTTTT. This gives the protein CASSPDRATGELFF.

This clone was observed a handful of times. The chain carries TRBV12-5 and TRBJ1-5; D uncertain. The CDR3 covers 14 residues. The ends were cut back, 6 bases at V and 6 bases at J, with 15 bases in the middle. CDR1 is LGHNT, CDR2 FRNRAP, per germline. The CDR3 DNA sequence: TGTGCTAGTGGGAAGAGGGAAGAGGGTCAGCCCCAGCATTTT. Its translation: CASGKREEGQPQHF.

The rearrangement links TRBV18 to TRBJ2-7; TRBD1 agrees at 8 bases. This CDR3 comprises 14 residues. Losses at the gene ends were 6 bases for V and 5 bases for J; bases not matched to a gene: 9. CDR1 is KGHSH, CDR2 LQKENI, per germline. In DNA form, the CDR3 reads TGTGCCAGCTCCGGACAGGGCCTAACAGACGAGCAGTACTTC. This codes for CASSGQGLTDEQYF.

The chain links TRBV19 to TRBJ2-3; no clear D gene. Germline V gene data show CDR1 as LNHDA and CDR2 as SQIVND (reference sequence). The V and J ends lost 1 base and 1 base respectively, with 9 bases between them. This CDR3 is 15 amino acids long. The CDR3 nucleotides are TGTGCCAGTAGTATAGGAAGCGACCGCACAGATACGCAGTATTTT. Amino acids: CASSIGSDRTDTQYF.

The V and J genes are TRBV18 and TRBJ2-7; TRBD2 matches at 11 bases. After removal of 3 bases from V and 3 bases from J, the junction contained 1 base not matched to a gene. The CDR3 has 14 amino acids. The V gene's germline CDR1 is KGHSH and CDR2 LQKENI. DNA of the CDR3: TGTGCCAGCTCACCGGGACTAGCGGACTACGAGCAGTACTTC. Its translation is CASSPGLADYEQYF.

This clone was observed a single time. The chain recombines TRBV6-6 with TRBJ1-2; 10 bases map to TRBD1. Germline-derived CDR1 and CDR2 are MNHNY and SVGAGI (reference sequence). With V trimmed by 5 bases and J by 5 bases, 2 bases remained unmatched. This CDR3 is 13 amino acids long. The CDR3 bases are TGTGCCAGCAGTGGGGACAGGGGTTATGGCTACACCTTC. It codes for CASSGDRGYGYTF.

This sequence joins TRBV7-2 and TRBJ1-2; D not resolved. This CDR3 is built from 16 residues. Germline V gives CDR1 SGHTA, CDR2 FQGNSA. V was trimmed by 5 bases and J by 4 bases, leaving 20 bases between them. CDR3 residues: CASSPQTDAYFYGYTF. CDR3 sequence (DNA): TGTGCCAGCAGCCCCCAAACAGATGCCTACTTCTATGGCTACACCTTC. Based on the CDR3 plus reference TRBV7-2 and TRBJ1-2, the full variable domain is GAGVSQSPSNKVTEKGKDVELRCDPISGHTALYWYRQSLGQGLEFLIYFQGNSAPDKSGLPSDRFSAERTGGSVSTLTIQRTQQEDSAVYLCASSPQTDAYFYGYTFGSGTRLTVV.

V and J are TRBV30 and TRBJ1-5; tentative D call: TRBD1 (5 bases). Germline CDR1 GTSNPN, CDR2 SVGIG (reference sequence). CDR3 length: 15 amino acids. V was cut by 0 bases and J by 1 base, with 10 bases left in between. DNA for the CDR3: TGTGCCTGGAGTGTGGGGTCAGGGAGCAATCAGCCCCAGCATTTT. Protein product: CAWSVGSGSNQPQHF.

This clone occurred a few times. This chain joins TRBV5-5 and TRBJ2-7, with a tentative D call TRBD1 (6 bases). V lost 3 bases and J 6 bases, leaving 13 bases between the germline ends. The CDR3 is made up of 13 amino acids. Germline V gives CDR1 SGHKS, CDR2 YYEKEE (reference sequence). CDR3 sequence (DNA): TGTGCCAGCAGCTGGACAACAGGGAGCGAGCAGTACTTC. Its protein is CASSWTTGSEQYF.

V usage is TRBV10-1 and J usage is TRBJ2-1; 7 nucleotides line up with TRBD1. The V gene's germline CDR1 is WNHNN and CDR2 SYGVQD (reference sequence). V gave up 2 bases and J gave up 6 bases; unmatched junction bases: 4. CDR3 length: 14 residues. The CDR3 DNA sequence: TGCGCCAGCAGTGAGCCAGGGGACAGCAATGAGCAGTTCTTC. Its translation is CASSEPGDSNEQFF.

The chain links TRBV11-3 to TRBJ2-3, with TRBD1 matching 7 bases. Germline V lookup: CDR1 SGHNT, CDR2 YENEEA. CDR3 length: 16 amino acids. V gave up 4 bases and J gave up 3 bases; unmatched junction bases: 10. The CDR3 protein is CASSSRTGMGTDTQYF. The CDR3 DNA follows: TGTGCCAGCAGCTCACGGACAGGCATGGGGACAGATACGCAGTATTTT.

This chain connects TRBV5-1 to TRBJ2-7; 11 nucleotides line up with TRBD2. CDR1 and CDR2 (germline): SGHRS, YFSETQ. The CDR3 loop spans 17 amino acids. V lost 5 bases and J lost 6; bases outside the gene matches: 16. CDR3 residues: CASSYSETSGRSGEQYF. In nucleotides, the CDR3 is TGCGCCAGCAGTTACTCAGAAACTAGCGGGAGATCAGGCGAGCAGTACTTC.

V and J are TRBV2 and TRBJ1-3; TRBD1 agrees at 7 bases. The CDR3 consists of 16 residues. J was trimmed by 8 bases and V by 4 bases; bases with no gene match: 14. In germline, CDR1 is SNHLY, CDR2 FYNNEI. CDR3 in amino acids: CASSVEGAGGGYTIYF. DNA for the CDR3: TGTGCCAGCAGTGTGGAGGGGGCAGGGGGTGGTTACACCATATATTTT.

The gene calls are TRBV15 and TRBJ1-3; D unresolved. This CDR3 spans 14 amino acids. Trimming pared 0 bases from V and 1 base from J, leaving 4 bases between. Per the germline V gene, CDR1 is LNHNV and CDR2 is YYDKDF (reference sequence). This chain's CDR3 is CATSRETSGNTIYF. CDR3 nucleotide sequence: TGTGCCACCAGCAGAGAAACATCTGGAAACACCATATATTTT.